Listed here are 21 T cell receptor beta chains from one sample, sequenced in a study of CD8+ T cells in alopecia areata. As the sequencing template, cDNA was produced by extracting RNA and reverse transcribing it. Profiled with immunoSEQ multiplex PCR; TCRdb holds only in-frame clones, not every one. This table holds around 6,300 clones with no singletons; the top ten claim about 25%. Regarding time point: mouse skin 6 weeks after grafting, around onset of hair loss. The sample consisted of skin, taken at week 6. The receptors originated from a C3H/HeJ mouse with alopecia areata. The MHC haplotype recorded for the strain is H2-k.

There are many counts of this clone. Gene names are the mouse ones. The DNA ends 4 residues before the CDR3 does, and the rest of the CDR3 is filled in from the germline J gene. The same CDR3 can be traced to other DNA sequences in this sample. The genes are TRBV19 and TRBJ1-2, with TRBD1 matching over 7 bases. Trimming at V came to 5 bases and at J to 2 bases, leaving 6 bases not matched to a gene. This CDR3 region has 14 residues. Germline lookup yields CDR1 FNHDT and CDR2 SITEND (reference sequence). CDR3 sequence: CASSRDRTNSDYTF. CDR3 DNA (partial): TGTGCCAGCAGCAGGGACAGAACCAACTCC.

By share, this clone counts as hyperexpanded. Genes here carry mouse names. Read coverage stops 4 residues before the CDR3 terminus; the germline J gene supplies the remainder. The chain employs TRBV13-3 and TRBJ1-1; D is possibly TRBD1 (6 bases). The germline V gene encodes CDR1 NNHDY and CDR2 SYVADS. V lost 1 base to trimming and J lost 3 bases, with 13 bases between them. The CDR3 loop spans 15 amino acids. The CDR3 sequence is CASSDWGGRDTEVFF. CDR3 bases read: TGTGCCAGCAGTGATTGGGGGGGGCGCGACACA.

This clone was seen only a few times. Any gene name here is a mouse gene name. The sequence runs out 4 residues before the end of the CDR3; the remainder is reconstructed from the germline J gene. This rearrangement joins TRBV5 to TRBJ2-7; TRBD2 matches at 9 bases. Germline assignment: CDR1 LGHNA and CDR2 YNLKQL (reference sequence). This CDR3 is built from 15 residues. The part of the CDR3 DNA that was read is TGTGCCAGCAGCCAAGACAACTGGGGGGTGAAT. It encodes CASSQDNWGVN. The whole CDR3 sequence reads CASSQDNWGVNEQYF.

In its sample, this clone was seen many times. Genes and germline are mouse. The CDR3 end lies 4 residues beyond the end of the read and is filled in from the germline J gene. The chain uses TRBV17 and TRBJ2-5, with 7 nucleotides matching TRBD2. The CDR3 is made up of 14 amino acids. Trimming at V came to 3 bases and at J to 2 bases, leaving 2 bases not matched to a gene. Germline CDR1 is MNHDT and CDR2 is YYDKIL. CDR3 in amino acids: CASSSSGGQDTQYF. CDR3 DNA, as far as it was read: TGTGCTAGCAGTAGTTCTGGGGGCCAAGAC.

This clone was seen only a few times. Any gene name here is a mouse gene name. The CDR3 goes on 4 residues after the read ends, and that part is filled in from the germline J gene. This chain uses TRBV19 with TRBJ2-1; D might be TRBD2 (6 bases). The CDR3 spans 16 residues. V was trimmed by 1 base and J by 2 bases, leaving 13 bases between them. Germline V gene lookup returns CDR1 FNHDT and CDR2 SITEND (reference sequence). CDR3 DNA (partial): TGTGCCAGCAGTATATCCCGGGACTTTTACTATGCT. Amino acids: CASSISRDFYYA. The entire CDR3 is CASSISRDFYYAEQFF.

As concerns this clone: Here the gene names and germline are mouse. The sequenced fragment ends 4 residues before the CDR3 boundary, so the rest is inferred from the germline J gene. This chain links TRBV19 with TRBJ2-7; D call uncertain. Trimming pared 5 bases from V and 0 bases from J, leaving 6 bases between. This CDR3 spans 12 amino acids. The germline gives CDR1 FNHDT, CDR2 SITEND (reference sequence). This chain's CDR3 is CASSPFSYEQYF. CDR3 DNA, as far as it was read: TGTGCCAGCAGCCCCTTCTCCTAT. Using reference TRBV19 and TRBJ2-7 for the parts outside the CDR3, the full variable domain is GGIITQTPKFLIGQEGQKLTLKCQQNFNHDTMYWYRQDSGKGLRLIYYSITENDLQKGDLSEGYDASREKKSSFSLTVTSAQKNEMAVFLCASSPFSYEQYFGPGTRLTVL.

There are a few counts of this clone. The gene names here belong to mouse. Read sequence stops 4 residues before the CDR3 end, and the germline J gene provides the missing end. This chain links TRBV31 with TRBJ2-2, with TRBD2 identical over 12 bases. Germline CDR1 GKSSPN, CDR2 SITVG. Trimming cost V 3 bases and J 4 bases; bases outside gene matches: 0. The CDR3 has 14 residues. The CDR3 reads CAWRDWGGTGQLYF. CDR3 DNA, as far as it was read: TGTGCCTGGAGGGACTGGGGGGGCACCGGG.

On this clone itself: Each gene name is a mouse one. The chain's CDR3 is CASSLYAEQFF. CDR3 DNA, as far as it was read: TGTGCCAGCAGCCTCTATGCT. The chain joins TRBV13-1 to TRBJ2-1; D is ambiguous. The observed sequence ends 4 residues before the CDR3 terminus, with the missing tail filled in from the germline J gene. This CDR3 has 11 amino acids. Germline assignment: CDR1 NSHNY and CDR2 SYGAGN. With 5 bases removed from V and 3 bases from J, the gap between germline ends came to 3 bases.

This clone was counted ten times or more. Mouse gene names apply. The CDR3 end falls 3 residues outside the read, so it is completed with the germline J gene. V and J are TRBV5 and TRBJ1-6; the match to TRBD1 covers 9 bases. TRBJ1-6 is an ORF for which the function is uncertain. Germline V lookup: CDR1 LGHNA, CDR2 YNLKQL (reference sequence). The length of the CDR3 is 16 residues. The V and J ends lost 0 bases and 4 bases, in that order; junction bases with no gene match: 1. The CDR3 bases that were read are TGTGCCAGCAGCCAAGAGACAGGGGGGTATAATTCGCCC. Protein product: CASSQETGGYNSP. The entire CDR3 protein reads CASSQETGGYNSPLYF.

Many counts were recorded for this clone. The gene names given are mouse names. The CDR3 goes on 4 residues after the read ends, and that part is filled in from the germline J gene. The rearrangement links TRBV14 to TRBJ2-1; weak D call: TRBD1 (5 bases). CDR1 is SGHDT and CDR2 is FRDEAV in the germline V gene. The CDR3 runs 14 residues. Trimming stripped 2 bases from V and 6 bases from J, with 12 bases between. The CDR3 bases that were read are TGTGCCAGCAGTTTAGGCAGGGAGGGTGCT. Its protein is CASSLGREGA. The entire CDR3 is CASSLGREGAEQFF.

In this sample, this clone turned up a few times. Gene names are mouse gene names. The CDR3 reads CAWSLHWGEDTQYF. The sequenced part of the CDR3 DNA is TGTGCCTGGAGTCTACACTGGGGGGAAGAC. This sequence joins TRBV31 and TRBJ2-5; 9 bases map to TRBD2. The sequence runs out 4 residues before the end of the CDR3; the remainder is reconstructed from the germline J gene. CDR3 length: 14 residues. CDR1 and CDR2 (germline): GKSSPN, SITVG.

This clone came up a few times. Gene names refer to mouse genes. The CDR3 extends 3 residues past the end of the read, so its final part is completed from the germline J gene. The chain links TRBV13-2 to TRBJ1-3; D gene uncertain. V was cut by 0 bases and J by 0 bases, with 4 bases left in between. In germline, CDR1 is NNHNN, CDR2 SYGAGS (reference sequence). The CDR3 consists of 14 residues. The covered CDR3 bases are TGTGCCAGCGGTGATGCACATTCTGGAAATACG. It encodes CASGDAHSGNT. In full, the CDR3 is CASGDAHSGNTLYF.

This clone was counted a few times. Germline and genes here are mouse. CDR3 protein: CASSIVPDRVGAEQFF. CDR3 bases read: TGTGCCAGCAGTATAGTCCCCGACAGGGTGGGAGCT. V is TRBV19 and J is TRBJ2-1, with 7 positions matching TRBD1. The read falls 4 residues short of the CDR3 end, and the missing part is taken from the germline J gene. CDR3 size: 16 residues. Germline CDR1 FNHDT, CDR2 SITEND (reference sequence).

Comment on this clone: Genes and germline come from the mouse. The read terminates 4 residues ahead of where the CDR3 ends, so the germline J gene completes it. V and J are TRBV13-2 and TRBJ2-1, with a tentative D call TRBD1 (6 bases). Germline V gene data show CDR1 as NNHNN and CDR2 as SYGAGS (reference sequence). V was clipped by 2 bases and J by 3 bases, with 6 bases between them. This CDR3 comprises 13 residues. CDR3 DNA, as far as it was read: TGTGCCAGCGGTGACAGGGGCTATGCT. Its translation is CASGDRGYA. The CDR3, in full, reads CASGDRGYAEQFF.

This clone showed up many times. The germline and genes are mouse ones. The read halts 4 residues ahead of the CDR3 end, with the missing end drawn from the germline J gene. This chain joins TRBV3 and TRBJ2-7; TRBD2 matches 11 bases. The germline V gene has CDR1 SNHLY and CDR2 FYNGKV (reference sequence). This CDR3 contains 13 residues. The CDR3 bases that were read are TGTGCCAGCAGGCGGGACTGGGGGTAT. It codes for CASRRDWGY. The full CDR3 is CASRRDWGYEQYF. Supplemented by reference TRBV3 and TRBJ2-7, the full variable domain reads GPKVLQIPSHQIIDMGQMVTLNCDPVSNHLYFYWYKQILGQQMEFLVNFYNGKVMEKSKLFKDQFSVERPDGSYFTLKIQPTALEDSAVYFCASRRDWGYEQYFGPGTRLTVL.

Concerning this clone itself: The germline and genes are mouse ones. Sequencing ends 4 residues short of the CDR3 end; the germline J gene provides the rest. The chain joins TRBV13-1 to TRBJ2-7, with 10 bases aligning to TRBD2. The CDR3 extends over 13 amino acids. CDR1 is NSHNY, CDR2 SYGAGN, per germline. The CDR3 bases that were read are TGTGCCAGCAGGGGGACTGGGGAGTAT. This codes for CASRGTGEY. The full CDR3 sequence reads CASRGTGEYEQYF.

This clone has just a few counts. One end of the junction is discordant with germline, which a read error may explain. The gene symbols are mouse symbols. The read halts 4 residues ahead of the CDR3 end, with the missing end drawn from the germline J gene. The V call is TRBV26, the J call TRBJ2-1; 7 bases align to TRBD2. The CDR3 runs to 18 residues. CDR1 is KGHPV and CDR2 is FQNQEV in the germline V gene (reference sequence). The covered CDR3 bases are TGTACCAGCAGTCTGTATATGAGGCTGGGGGATAACTATGCT. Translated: CTSSLYMRLGDNYA. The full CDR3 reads CTSSLYMRLGDNYAEQFF.

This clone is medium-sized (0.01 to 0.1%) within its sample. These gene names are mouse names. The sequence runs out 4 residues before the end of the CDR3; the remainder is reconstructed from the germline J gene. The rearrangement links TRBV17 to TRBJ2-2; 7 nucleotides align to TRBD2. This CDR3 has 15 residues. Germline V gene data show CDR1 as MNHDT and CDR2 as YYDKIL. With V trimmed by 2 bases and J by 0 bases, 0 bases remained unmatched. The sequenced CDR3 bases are TGTGCTAGCAGTAGATGGGGGGCAAACACCGGG. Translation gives CASSRWGANTG. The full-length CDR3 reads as CASSRWGANTGQLYF.

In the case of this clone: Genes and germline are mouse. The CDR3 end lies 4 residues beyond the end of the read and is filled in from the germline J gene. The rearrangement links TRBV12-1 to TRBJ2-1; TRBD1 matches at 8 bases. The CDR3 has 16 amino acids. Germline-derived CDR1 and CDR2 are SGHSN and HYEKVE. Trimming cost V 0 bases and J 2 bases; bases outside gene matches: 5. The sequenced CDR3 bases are TGTGCCAGCTCTCTCGACAGGGGAGGGGACTATGCT. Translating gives CASSLDRGGDYA. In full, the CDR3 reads CASSLDRGGDYAEQFF.

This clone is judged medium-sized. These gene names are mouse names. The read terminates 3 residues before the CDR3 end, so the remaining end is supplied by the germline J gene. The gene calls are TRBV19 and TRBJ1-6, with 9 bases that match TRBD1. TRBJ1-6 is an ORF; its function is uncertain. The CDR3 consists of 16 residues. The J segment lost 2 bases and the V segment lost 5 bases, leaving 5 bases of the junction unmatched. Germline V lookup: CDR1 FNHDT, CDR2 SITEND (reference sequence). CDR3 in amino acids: CASRTQGAAYNSPLYF. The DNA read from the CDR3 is TGTGCCAGCAGGACACAGGGGGCGGCCTATAATTCGCCC.

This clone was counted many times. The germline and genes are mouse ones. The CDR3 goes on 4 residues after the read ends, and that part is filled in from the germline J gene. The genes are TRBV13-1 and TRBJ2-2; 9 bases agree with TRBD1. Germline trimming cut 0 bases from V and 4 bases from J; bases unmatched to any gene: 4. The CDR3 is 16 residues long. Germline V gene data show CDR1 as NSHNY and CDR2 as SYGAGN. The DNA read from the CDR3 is TGTGCCAGCAGTGATGGCCGGGACAGGGTCACCGGG. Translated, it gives CASSDGRDRVTG. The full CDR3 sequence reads CASSDGRDRVTGQLYF.